These T cell receptor beta chains were read from a single sample in a study of monozygotic twins with inflammatory bowel disease. TCRdb re-called the 5' RACE reads and catalogs CDR3 proteins one per entry, DNA excluded. Here the sample table reports a few hundred thousand distinct CDR3 sequences. Sequenced input: blood. The receptor source for this set is a human donor with ulcerative colitis or Crohn's disease, or a healthy co-twin of an affected twin (not recorded which). Each CDR3 is given with its conserved first and last residue. The order of the fields is J gene, V gene, CDR3 protein.

J: TRBJ2-7
V: TRBV28
CDR3: CASRSPGTSDSYEQYF

J: TRBJ1-4
V: TRBV7-2
CDR3: CASSSDSVREKLFF

J: TRBJ1-5
V: TRBV6-6
CDR3: CASKTGSQGQHF

J: TRBJ2-5
V: TRBV7-9
CDR3: CASSSGPKPQETQYF

J: TRBJ1-5
V: TRBV4-2
CDR3: CASSRGTVSNQPQHF

J: TRBJ2-3
V: TRBV28
CDR3: CASSSPGLAGTDTRYF

J: TRBJ1-1
V: TRBV29-1
CDR3: CSAKTYMNGAFF

J: TRBJ2-5
V: TRBV5-1
CDR3: CASSLAPSGGASETQYF

J: TRBJ2-1
V: TRBV5-1
CDR3: CASRETGTTYNEQFF

J: TRBJ2-3
V: TRBV7-9
CDR3: CASSLETGLTDTQYF

J: TRBJ2-5
V: TRBV7-2
CDR3: CASSLRGSGRSETQYF

J: TRBJ1-3
V: TRBV7-2
CDR3: CASSPERGISGNTIYF

J: TRBJ1-5
V: TRBV6-1
CDR3: CASSRTGEGRQPQHF

J: TRBJ1-6
V: TRBV7-9
CDR3: CASSLARVVNSPLHF

J: TRBJ2-2
V: TRBV27
CDR3: CASSFGHLAGELFF

J: TRBJ2-2
V: TRBV12-3/TRBV12-4
CDR3: CASSPGTGKQGELFF

J: TRBJ1-4
V: TRBV20-1
CDR3: CSARDLYRRTENNEKLFF

J: TRBJ2-7
V: TRBV5-6
CDR3: CASSLDGLAGPEQYF

J: TRBJ2-7
V: TRBV29-1
CDR3: CSVFGTNYEQYF

J: TRBJ2-5
V: TRBV9
CDR3: CASSPRGGTGQETQYF

J: TRBJ1-5
V: TRBV28
CDR3: CASSLWDREVQPQHF

J: TRBJ2-3
V: TRBV5-1
CDR3: CASSLGLSRTDTRYF

J: TRBJ1-6
V: TRBV12-3/TRBV12-4
CDR3: CASSVKGTWNSPLHF

J: TRBJ1-1
V: TRBV20-1
CDR3: CSARSGGESLEAFF

J: TRBJ2-4
V: TRBV12-3/TRBV12-4
CDR3: CASSVSLQTNIQYF

J: TRBJ2-3
V: TRBV7-2
CDR3: CASGTSGSKTDTQYF

J: TRBJ1-5
V: TRBV6-1
CDR3: CASSGGNSRGQPQHF

J: TRBJ2-3
V: TRBV5-4
CDR3: CASSLAEVYLAGSTDTQYF

J: TRBJ1-1
V: TRBV11-2
CDR3: CASSLMRASTGVNTEAFF

J: TRBJ2-7
V: TRBV7-2
CDR3: CASSPTFSYEQYF

J: TRBJ1-1
V: TRBV20-1
CDR3: CSAKGGWPEAFF

J: TRBJ2-3
V: TRBV5-1
CDR3: CASSPGLAGNTDTQYF

J: TRBJ2-3
V: TRBV30
CDR3: CAWRYRVPDTQYF

J: TRBJ1-5
V: TRBV19
CDR3: CASSIDPRGPQHF

J: TRBJ1-2
V: TRBV28
CDR3: CASSSIWGVDGYTF

J: TRBJ2-7
V: TRBV7-9
CDR3: CASSHQLAGIYEQYF

J: TRBJ2-5
V: TRBV5-1
CDR3: CASREAVYQETQYF

J: TRBJ2-3
V: TRBV5-1
CDR3: CASSLERTGVRDTQYF

J: TRBJ1-1
V: TRBV7-3
CDR3: CASSPTHREAEAFF

J: TRBJ1-2
V: TRBV7-2
CDR3: CASSRTIRAAYGYTF

J: TRBJ2-7
V: TRBV7-6
CDR3: CASSLDRNYEQYF

J: TRBJ2-7
V: TRBV7-9
CDR3: CASSWRTGYEQYF

J: TRBJ2-7
V: TRBV5-1
CDR3: CASSPGGTGAYEQYF

J: TRBJ1-1
V: TRBV6-5
CDR3: CASSQHTEAFF

J: TRBJ2-5
V: TRBV7-2
CDR3: CASSLAGGGAETQYF

J: TRBJ2-1
V: TRBV4-3
CDR3: CASSQDSASGVILPNEQFF

J: TRBJ1-4
V: TRBV20-1
CDR3: CSVGTQEKLFF

J: TRBJ1-2
V: TRBV12-3/TRBV12-4
CDR3: CASSYSNYGYTF

J: TRBJ2-1
V: TRBV13
CDR3: CASSLTRGDRGNEQFF

J: TRBJ2-1
V: TRBV11-2
CDR3: CASSRRTGLAGVGNEQFF

J: TRBJ2-2
V: TRBV12-3/TRBV12-4
CDR3: CAGYTGIGELFF

J: TRBJ2-1
V: TRBV5-5
CDR3: CASSHDYNEQFF

J: TRBJ2-2
V: TRBV14
CDR3: CASSREVGNTGELFF

J: TRBJ1-5
V: TRBV12-3/TRBV12-4
CDR3: CASSNPTGGNQPQHF

J: TRBJ1-1
V: TRBV3-1
CDR3: CASSQGRFLNTEAFF

J: TRBJ1-5
V: TRBV20-1
CDR3: CSARGDRSTQPQHF

J: TRBJ1-6
V: TRBV7-2
CDR3: CASSPGEPSPLHF

J: TRBJ2-5
V: TRBV24-1
CDR3: CATSVGQAAETQYF

J: TRBJ2-5
V: TRBV4-3
CDR3: CASSQPGPGETQYF